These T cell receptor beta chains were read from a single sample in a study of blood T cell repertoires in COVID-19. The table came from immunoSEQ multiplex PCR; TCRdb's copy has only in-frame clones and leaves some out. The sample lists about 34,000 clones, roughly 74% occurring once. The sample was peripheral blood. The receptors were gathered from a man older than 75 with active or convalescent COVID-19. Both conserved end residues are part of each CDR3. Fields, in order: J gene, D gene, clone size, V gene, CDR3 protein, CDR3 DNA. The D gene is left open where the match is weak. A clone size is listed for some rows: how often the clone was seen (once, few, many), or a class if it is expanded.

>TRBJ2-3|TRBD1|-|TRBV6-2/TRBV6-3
CASSQINRGPDTQYF
TGTGCCAGCAGTCAAATCAACAGGGGGCCAGATACGCAGTATTTT
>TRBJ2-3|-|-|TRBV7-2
CASSLVYSTDTQYF
TGTGCCAGCAGCTTAGTCTATAGTACAGATACGCAGTATTTT
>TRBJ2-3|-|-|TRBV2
CASSPGADTQYF
TGTGCCAGCAGTCCAGGGGCAGATACGCAGTATTTT
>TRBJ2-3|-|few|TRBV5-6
CASSLSPSTDTQYF
TGTGCCAGCAGCTTGTCCCCTAGCACAGATACGCAGTATTTT
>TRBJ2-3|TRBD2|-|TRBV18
CASSPPSGSLSTDTQYF
TGTGCCAGCTCACCTCCAAGCGGGAGTCTGAGCACAGATACGCAGTATTTT
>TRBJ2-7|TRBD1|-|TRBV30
CAWSVYSGDRDEQYF
TGTGCCTGGAGTGTATACTCTGGGGACAGGGACGAGCAGTACTTC
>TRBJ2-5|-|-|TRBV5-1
CASSLAGGVTGETQYF
TGCGCCAGCAGCTTGGCGGGGGGCGTCACCGGAGAGACCCAGTACTTC
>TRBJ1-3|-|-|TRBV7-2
CASSYTSGASGNTIYF
TGTGCCAGCAGTTATACCTCAGGGGCCTCTGGAAACACCATATATTTT
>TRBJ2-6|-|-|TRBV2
CASSERSSGANVLTF
TGTGCCAGCAGTGAGCGAAGCTCTGGGGCCAACGTCCTGACTTTC
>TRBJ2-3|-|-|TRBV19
CASSISRQMNTQYF
TGTGCCAGTAGTATATCGCGGCAGATGAATACGCAGTATTTT
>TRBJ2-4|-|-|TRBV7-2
CASSLVDGMAKNIQYF
TGTGCCAGCAGCTTAGTTGACGGGATGGCCAAAAACATTCAGTACTTC
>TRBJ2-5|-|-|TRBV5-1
CASSWRTGTNQETQYF
TGCGCCAGCAGCTGGAGGACAGGGACTAATCAAGAGACCCAGTACTTC
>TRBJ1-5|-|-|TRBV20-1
CSASAAHGEPQHF
TGCAGTGCTAGTGCCGCGCACGGAGAGCCCCAGCATTTT
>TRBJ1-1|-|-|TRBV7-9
CASSRGTEAFF
TGTGCCAGCAGCAGAGGTACTGAAGCTTTCTTT
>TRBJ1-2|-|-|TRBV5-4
CASSLDDSQLWGYTF
TGTGCCAGCAGCTTGGATGACTCTCAACTATGGGGCTACACCTTC
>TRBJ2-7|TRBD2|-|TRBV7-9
CASSLGLAGAPSYEQYF
TGTGCCAGCAGCTTAGGGCTAGCGGGAGCCCCCTCCTACGAGCAGTACTTC
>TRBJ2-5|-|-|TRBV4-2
CASSQDSDLQETQYF
TGTGCCAGCAGCCAGGACTCTGACCTCCAAGAGACCCAGTACTTC
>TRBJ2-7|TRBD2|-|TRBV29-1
CSVSGSYLAAVYEQYF
TGCAGCGTTTCAGGCTCTTACCTAGCGGCCGTCTACGAGCAGTACTTC